The 12 T cell receptor beta chains reported below all come from one sample, sequenced in a study of sequential checkpoint blockade in melanoma. This sample's treatment: randomized to nivolumab then ipilimumab (arm A) or the reverse (arm B). Repertoires were generated with immunoSEQ multiplex PCR, while TCRdb's copy carries only in-frame clones and drops some. The sample shows approximately 29,000 clones, about 83% of them seen only once. Material: CD8+ T cells sorted from blood (inferred from file names), obtained from a patient given nivolumab and ipilimumab in sequence. These receptors all stem from a human donor with melanoma.

The chain links TRBV5-6 to TRBJ2-5; D is uncertain. Trimming shortened V by 1 base and J by 5 bases, and 12 bases separated the two germline ends. The V gene's germline CDR1 is SGHDT and CDR2 YYEEEE. The CDR3 sequence is 14 residues long. The CDR3 reads CASSLRWSSETQYF. CDR3 DNA sequence: TGTGCCAGCAGCTTGAGGTGGAGTTCGGAGACCCAGTACTTC.

The chain uses TRBV6-1 and TRBJ1-1; D remains ambiguous. This CDR3 contains 13 residues. Looked up from germline, CDR1 is MNHNS and CDR2 is SASEGT. With 7 bases removed from V and 1 base from J, the gap between germline ends came to 10 bases. In nucleotides, the CDR3 is TGTGCCAGCAACGCAGAGGGGAACACTGAAGCTTTCTTT. Translating it yields CASNAEGNTEAFF.

This chain links TRBV28 with TRBJ2-7; 7 nucleotides line up with TRBD2. The CDR3 extends over 17 amino acids. Trimming took 4 bases from V and 0 from J; bases not matched to a gene: 12. Per the germline V gene, CDR1 is MDHEN and CDR2 is SYDVKM. The CDR3 is CASSSRTGGGSSYEQYF. CDR3 bases: TGTGCCAGCAGTTCCCGCACGGGCGGGGGTAGCTCCTACGAGCAGTACTTC.

The genes are TRBV5-4 and TRBJ2-2, with TRBD2 matching over 9 bases. V lost 5 bases and J lost 5; bases outside the gene matches: 7. CDR3 length equals 15 residues. The V gene's germline CDR1 is SGHNT and CDR2 YYREEE (reference sequence). DNA for the CDR3: TGTGCCAGCAGATCTAGCGGGGAAGGGACCGGGGAGCTGTTTTTT. It yields the protein CASRSSGEGTGELFF. The whole variable domain, filled in from reference TRBV5-4 and TRBJ2-2, reads ETGVTQSPTHLIKTRGQQVTLRCSSQSGHNTVSWYQQALGQGPQFIFQYYREEENGRGNFPPRFSGLQFPNYSSELNVNALELDDSALYLCASRSSGEGTGELFFGEGSRLTVL.

The CDR3 DNA sequence: TGTGCCAGCAGCTTAGTAGGGGGTCAAGGAAACACCATATATTTT. Translation gives CASSLVGGQGNTIYF. The chain links TRBV7-9 to TRBJ1-3; TRBD1 might be the D (6 bases). From germline, CDR1 is SEHNR and CDR2 FQNEAQ (reference sequence). Trimming shortened V by 1 base and J by 4 bases, and 11 bases separated the two germline ends. This CDR3 has 15 residues.

This chain links TRBV4-3 with TRBJ2-1; TRBD1 might be the D (5 bases). Germline lookup yields CDR1 LGHNA and CDR2 YSLEER. This CDR3 is built from 12 residues. V lost 0 bases and J lost 9, with 6 bases in between. In DNA, the CDR3 is TGCGCCAGCAGCCAAGAAGGGGTTGAGCAGTTCTTC. Amino acids: CASSQEGVEQFF.

The chain employs TRBV6-5 and TRBJ2-5; 7 bases align to TRBD2. With V trimmed by 8 bases and J by 2 bases, 5 bases remained unmatched. This CDR3 contains 13 residues. Germline CDR1 reads MNHEY; CDR2 reads SVGAGI. The DNA for the CDR3 is TGTGCCAGCGCCAAGCGGGATCAAGAGACCCAGTACTTC. Protein: CASAKRDQETQYF.

As to this clone: Different DNA sequences within this sample yield the same CDR3. The CDR3 DNA reads TGTGCCACCAGCACCCTGACAGGGGGCATCACTGAAGCTTTCTTT. Translation: CATSTLTGGITEAFF. The chain carries TRBV15 and TRBJ1-1; TRBD1 matches at 10 bases. This CDR3 comprises 15 residues. Per germline, CDR1 LNHNV and CDR2 YYDKDF (reference sequence). The trim removed 4 bases at V and 4 bases at J, leaving 6 bases unmatched.

CDR3 sequence reads: CASSFRSGGRDEQFF. The CDR3 DNA reads as TGTGCCAGCAGCTTTAGGAGCGGGGGGCGGGATGAGCAGTTCTTC. J is TRBJ2-1 and V is TRBV7-9; 9 bases align to TRBD2. The CDR3 is 15 residues long. Germline assignment: CDR1 SEHNR and CDR2 FQNEAQ (reference sequence). The junction had 8 bases not matched to a gene; V was cut back by 3 bases and J by 8 bases.

V is TRBV19 and J is TRBJ2-7; D unresolved. Per germline, CDR1 LNHDA and CDR2 SQIVND (reference sequence). The CDR3 is made up of 14 amino acids. Trimming pared 4 bases from V and 0 bases from J, leaving 10 bases between. The CDR3 region is CASSSQWSSYEQYF. The CDR3 nucleotides read TGTGCCAGTAGTAGTCAGTGGAGCTCCTACGAGCAGTACTTC.

The J gene is TRBJ2-5, the V gene TRBV18; 14 positions match TRBD2. The J call may be incorrect, as the DNA end agrees better with TRBJ2-7. The CDR3 is 22 residues long. Germline V CDR1 and CDR2: KGHSH, LQKENI. As DNA, the CDR3 is TGTGCCAGCTCACCACAGCTAACCCCGGGACTAGCGGGAGTAGGGGACTTCTACGAGCAGTACTTC. Protein product: CASSPQLTPGLAGVGDFYEQYF.

The gene calls are TRBV27 and TRBJ1-2, with 9 bases lining up with TRBD1. The CDR3 sequence is 13 residues long. Unmatched junction bases numbered 5, after V lost 7 bases and J lost 5 bases. Germline V CDR1 and CDR2: MNHEY, SMNVEV (reference sequence). Here the CDR3 reads CASKGQGQYGYTF. The CDR3 nucleotides are TGTGCCAGCAAAGGACAGGGGCAATATGGCTACACCTTC.